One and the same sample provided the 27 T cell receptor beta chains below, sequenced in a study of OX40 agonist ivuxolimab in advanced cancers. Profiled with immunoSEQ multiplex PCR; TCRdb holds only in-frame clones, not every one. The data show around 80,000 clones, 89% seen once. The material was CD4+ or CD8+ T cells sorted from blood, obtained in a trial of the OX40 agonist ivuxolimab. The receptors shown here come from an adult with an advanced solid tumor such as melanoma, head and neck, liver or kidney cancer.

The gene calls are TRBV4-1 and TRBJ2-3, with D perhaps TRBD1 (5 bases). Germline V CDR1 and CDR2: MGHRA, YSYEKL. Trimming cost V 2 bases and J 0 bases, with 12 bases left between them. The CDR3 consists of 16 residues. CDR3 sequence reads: CASSQLAGQSTDTQYF. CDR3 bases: TGCGCCAGCAGCCAATTGGCAGGGCAGAGCACAGATACGCAGTATTTT.

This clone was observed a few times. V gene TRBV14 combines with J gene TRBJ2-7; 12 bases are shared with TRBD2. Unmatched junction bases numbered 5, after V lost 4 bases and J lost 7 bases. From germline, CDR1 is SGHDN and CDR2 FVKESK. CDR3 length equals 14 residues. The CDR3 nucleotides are TGTGCCAGCAGCCGAGGACTAGCGGGGAATGAGCAGTACTTC. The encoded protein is CASSRGLAGNEQYF.

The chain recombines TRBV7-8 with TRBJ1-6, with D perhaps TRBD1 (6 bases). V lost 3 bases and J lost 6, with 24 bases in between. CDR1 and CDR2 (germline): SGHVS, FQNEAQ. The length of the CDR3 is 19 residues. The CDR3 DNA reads TGTGCCAGCAGCTTCAGGGGCGTCCCGATAGGGTTATCTAATTCACCCCTCCACTTT. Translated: CASSFRGVPIGLSNSPLHF.

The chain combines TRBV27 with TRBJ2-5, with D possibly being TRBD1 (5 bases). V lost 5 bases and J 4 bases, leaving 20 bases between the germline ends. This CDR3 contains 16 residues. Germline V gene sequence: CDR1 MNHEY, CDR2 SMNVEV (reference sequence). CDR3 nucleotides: TGTGCCAGCAGTCCGTTAAGGGTCAGGGTTGGAGAGACCCAGTACTTC. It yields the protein CASSPLRVRVGETQYF.

CDR3 DNA sequence: TGTGCCAGCAGCTTTCAGGGGACAGATACGCAGTATTTT. The encoded protein is CASSFQGTDTQYF. This chain joins TRBV5-6 and TRBJ2-3, with D perhaps matching TRBD1 (6 bases). The CDR3 has 13 amino acids. The germline V gene encodes CDR1 SGHDT and CDR2 YYEEEE. V was cut by 2 bases and J by 3 bases, with 7 bases left in between.

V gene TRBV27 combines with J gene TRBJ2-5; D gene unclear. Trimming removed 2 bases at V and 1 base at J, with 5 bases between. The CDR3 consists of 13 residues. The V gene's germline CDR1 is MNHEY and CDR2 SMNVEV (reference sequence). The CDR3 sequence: CASSLRFQETQYF. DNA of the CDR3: TGTGCCAGCAGTTTACGATTCCAAGAGACCCAGTACTTC.

The chain's CDR3 is CASSQVAGSSYEQYF. The DNA for the CDR3 is TGTGCCAGCAGCCAAGTGGCCGGGAGCTCCTACGAGCAGTACTTC. The chain employs TRBV4-2 and TRBJ2-7, with TRBD2 as a possible D gene (6 bases). V was pared by 1 base and J by 0 bases, with 10 bases between. The CDR3 totals 15 residues. Germline CDR1 LGHNA, CDR2 YNFKEQ.

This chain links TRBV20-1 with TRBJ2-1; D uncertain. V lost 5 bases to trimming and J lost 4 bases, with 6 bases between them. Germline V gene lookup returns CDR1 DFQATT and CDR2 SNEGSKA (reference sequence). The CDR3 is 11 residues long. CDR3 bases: TGCAGTGCTCCTCGGTACAATGAGCAGTTCTTC. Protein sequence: CSAPRYNEQFF.

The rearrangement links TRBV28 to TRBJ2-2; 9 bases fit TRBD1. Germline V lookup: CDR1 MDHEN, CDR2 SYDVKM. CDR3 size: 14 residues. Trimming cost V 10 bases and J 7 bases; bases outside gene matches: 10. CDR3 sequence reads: CATAQGAQIGELFF. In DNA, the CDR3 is TGTGCCACCGCACAGGGGGCGCAAATCGGGGAGCTGTTTTTT.

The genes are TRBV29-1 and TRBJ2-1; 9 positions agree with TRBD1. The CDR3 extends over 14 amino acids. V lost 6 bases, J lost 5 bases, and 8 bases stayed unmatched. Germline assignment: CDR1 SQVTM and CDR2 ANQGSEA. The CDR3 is CSVRDRGVHNEQFF. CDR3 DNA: TGCAGCGTCCGCGACAGGGGGGTCCACAATGAGCAGTTCTTC.

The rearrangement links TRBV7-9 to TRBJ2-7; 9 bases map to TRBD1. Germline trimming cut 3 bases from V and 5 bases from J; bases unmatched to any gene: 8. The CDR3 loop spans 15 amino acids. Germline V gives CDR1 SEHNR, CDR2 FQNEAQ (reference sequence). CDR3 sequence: CASSFAGQGSHEQYF. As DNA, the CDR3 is TGTGCCAGCAGCTTCGCGGGACAGGGTTCTCACGAGCAGTACTTC.

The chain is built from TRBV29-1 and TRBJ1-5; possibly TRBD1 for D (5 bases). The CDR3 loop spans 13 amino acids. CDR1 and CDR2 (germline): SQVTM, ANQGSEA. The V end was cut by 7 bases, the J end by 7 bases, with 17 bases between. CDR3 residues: CSAGGTLDQPQHF. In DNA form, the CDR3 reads TGCAGCGCCGGGGGGACCCTCGACCAGCCCCAGCATTTT. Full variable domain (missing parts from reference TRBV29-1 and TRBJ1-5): SAVISQKPSRDICQRGTSLTIQCQVDSQVTMMFWYRQQPGQSLTLIATANQGSEATYESGFVIDKFPISRPNLTFSTLTVSNMSPEDSSIYLCSAGGTLDQPQHFGDGTRLSIL.

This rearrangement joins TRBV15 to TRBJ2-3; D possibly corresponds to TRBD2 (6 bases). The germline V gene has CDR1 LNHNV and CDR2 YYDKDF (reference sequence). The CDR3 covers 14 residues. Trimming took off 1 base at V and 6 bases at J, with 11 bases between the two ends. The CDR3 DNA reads TGTGCCACCAGCAGAGTACCTAGCGTGGATACGCAGTATTTT. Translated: CATSRVPSVDTQYF.

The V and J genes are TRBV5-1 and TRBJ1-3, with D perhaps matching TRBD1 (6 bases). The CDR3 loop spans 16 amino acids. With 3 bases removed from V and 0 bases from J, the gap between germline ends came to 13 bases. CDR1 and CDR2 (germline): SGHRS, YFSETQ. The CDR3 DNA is TGCGCCAGCAGCTCGGGGGGGCCCCTCTCTGGAAACACCATATATTTT. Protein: CASSSGGPLSGNTIYF.

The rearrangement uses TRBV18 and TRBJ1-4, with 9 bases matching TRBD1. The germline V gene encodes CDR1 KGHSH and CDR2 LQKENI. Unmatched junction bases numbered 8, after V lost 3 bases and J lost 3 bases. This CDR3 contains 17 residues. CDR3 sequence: CASSPRTGGSANEKLFF. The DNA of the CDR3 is TGTGCCAGCTCACCTAGAACAGGGGGCTCGGCTAATGAAAAACTGTTTTTT.

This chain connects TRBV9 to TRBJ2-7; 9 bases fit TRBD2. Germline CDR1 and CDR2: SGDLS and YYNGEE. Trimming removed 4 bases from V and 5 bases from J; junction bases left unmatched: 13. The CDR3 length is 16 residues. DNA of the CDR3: TGTGCCAGCAGCCCCATGGCTAGCGGGAAAGGTCACGAGCAGTACTTC. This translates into CASSPMASGKGHEQYF.

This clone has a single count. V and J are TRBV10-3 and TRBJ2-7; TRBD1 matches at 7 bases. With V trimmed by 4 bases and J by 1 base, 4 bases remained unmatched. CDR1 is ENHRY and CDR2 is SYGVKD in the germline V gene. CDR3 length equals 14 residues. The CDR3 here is CAISVPGQSYEQYF. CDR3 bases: TGTGCCATCAGTGTCCCGGGACAGTCCTACGAGCAGTACTTC.

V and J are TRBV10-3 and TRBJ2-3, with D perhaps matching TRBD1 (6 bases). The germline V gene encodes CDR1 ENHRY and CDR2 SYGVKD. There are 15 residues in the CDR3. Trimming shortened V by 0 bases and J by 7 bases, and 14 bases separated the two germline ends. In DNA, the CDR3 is TGTGCCATCAGTGAGTCGAGAGGGGGTGGGAATACGCAGTATTTT. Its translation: CAISESRGGGNTQYF.

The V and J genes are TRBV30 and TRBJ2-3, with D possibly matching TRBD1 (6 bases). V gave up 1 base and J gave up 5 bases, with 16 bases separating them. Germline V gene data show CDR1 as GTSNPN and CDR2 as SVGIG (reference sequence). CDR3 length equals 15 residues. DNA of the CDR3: TGTGCCTGGAGTGGAAGAGGGGGAAGGGTAGATACGCAGTATTTT. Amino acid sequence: CAWSGRGGRVDTQYF. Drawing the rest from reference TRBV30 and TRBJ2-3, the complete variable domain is SQTIHQWPATLVQPVGSPLSLECTVEGTSNPNLYWYRQAAGRGLQLLFYSVGIGQISSEVPQNLSASRPQDRQFILSSKKLLLSDSGFYLCAWSGRGGRVDTQYFGPGTRLTVL.

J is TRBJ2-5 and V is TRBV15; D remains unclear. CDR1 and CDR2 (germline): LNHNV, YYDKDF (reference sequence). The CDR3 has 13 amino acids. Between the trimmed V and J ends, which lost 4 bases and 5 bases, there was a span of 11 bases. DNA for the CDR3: TGTGCCACCAGCATGTCCTATATGGAGACCCAGTACTTC. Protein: CATSMSYMETQYF.

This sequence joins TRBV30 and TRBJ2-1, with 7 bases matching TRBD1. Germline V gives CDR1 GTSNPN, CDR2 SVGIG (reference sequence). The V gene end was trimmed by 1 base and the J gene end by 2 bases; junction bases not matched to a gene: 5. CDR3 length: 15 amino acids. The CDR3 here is CAWSAGQQTYNEQFF. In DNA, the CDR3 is TGTGCCTGGAGTGCGGGACAGCAAACCTACAATGAGCAGTTCTTC.

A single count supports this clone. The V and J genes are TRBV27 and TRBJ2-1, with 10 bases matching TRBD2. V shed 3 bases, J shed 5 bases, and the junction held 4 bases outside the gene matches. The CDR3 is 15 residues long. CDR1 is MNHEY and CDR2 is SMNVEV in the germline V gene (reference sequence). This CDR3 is CASSFLAGENNEQFF. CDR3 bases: TGTGCCAGCAGTTTTCTAGCGGGGGAAAACAATGAGCAGTTCTTC.

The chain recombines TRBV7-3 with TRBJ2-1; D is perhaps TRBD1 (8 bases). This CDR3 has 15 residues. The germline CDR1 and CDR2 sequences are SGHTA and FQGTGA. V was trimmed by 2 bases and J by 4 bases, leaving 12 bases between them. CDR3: CASSLAGDRYNEQFF. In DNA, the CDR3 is TGTGCCAGCAGCTTAGCGGGGGACAGGTACAATGAGCAGTTCTTC.

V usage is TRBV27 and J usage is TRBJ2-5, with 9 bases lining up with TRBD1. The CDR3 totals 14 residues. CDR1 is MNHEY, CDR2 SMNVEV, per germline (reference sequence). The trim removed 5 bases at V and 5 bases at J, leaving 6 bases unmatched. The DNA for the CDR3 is TGTGCCAGCAGTCCACAGGGGGCGTCGGAGACCCAGTACTTC. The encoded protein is CASSPQGASETQYF.

CDR3 bases: TGTGCCAGCAGCACGCGGACGGCCCAGTTCCTAAACTATGGCTACACCTTC. Translation gives CASSTRTAQFLNYGYTF. The chain recombines TRBV13 with TRBJ1-2; unclear D gene. The CDR3 runs to 17 residues. CDR1 is PRHDT, CDR2 FYEKMQ, per germline (reference sequence). V dropped 5 bases and J dropped 2 bases, with 21 bases sitting between them.

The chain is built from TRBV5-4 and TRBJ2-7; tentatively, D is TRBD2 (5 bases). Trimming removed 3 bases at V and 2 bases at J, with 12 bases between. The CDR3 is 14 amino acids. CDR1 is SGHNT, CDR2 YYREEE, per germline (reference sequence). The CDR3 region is CASSSGVNTYEQYF. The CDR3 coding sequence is TGTGCCAGCAGCTCCGGGGTCAACACCTACGAGCAGTACTTC.

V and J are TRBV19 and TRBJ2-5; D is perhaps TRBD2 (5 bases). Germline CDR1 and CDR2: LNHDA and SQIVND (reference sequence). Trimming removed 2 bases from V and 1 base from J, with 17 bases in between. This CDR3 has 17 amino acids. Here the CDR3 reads CASSIPGLDKSQETQYF. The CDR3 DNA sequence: TGTGCCAGTAGTATACCCGGACTTGACAAGAGCCAAGAGACCCAGTACTTC.